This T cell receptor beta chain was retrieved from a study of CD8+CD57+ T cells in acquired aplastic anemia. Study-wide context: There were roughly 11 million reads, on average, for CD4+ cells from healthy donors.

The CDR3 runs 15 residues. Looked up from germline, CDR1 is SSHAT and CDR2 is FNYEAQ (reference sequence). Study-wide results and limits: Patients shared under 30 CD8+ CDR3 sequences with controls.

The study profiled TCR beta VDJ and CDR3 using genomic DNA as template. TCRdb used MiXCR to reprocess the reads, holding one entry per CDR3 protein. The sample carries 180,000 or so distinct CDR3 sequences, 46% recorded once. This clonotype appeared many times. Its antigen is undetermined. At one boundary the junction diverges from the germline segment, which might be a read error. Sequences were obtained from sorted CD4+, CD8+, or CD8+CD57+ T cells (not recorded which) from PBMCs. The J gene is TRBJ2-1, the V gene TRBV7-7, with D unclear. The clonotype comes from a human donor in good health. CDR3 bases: TGTGCTAGCAGCTTAACAGAAGGAGCCTACAATGAGCAGTTCTTC. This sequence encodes CASSLTEGAYNEQFF.